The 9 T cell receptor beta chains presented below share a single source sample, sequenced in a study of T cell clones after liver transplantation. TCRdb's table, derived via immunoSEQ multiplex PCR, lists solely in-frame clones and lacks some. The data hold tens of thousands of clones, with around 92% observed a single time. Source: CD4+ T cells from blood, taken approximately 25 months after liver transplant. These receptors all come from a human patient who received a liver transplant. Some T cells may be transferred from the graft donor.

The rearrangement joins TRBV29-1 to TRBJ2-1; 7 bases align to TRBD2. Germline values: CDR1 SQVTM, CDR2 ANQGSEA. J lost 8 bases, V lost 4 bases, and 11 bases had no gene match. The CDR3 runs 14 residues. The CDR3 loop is CSVAWRPAGDEQFF. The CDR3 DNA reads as TGCAGCGTTGCTTGGCGGCCTGCGGGGGATGAGCAGTTCTTC.

CDR3 nucleotides: TGTGCCAGCAGCCCACGGCAGGGCGGGGAGCTGTTTTTT. This codes for CASSPRQGGELFF. The chain has TRBV7-2 and TRBJ2-2; TRBD1 is a possible D gene (5 bases). The CDR3 runs 13 residues. Germline V gene sequence: CDR1 SGHTA, CDR2 FQGNSA. Trimming shortened V by 5 bases and J by 7 bases, and 11 bases separated the two germline ends.

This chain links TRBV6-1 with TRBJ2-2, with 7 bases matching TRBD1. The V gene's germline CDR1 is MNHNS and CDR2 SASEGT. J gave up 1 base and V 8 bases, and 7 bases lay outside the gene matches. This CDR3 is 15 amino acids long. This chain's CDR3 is CASGPTGENTGELFF. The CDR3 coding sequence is TGTGCCAGCGGACCAACAGGGGAGAACACCGGGGAGCTGTTTTTT.

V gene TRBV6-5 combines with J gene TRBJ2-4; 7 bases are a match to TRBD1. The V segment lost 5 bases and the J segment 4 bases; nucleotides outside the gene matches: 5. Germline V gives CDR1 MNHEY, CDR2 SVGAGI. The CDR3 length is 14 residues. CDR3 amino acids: CASSTTGPKNIQYF. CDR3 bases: TGTGCCAGCAGTACGACAGGGCCTAAAAACATTCAGTACTTC.

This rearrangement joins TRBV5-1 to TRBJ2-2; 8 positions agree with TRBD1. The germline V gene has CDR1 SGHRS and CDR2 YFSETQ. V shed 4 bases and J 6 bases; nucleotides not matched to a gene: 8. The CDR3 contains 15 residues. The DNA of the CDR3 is TGCGCCAGCAGCCCCGGACAGGGACCCGCCGGGGAGCTGTTTTTT. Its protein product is CASSPGQGPAGELFF.

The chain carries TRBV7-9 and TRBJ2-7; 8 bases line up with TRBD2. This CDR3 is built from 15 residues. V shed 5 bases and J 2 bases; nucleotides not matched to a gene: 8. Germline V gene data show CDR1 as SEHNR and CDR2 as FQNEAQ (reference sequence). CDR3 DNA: TGTGCCAGCAGCCCCGGGACTAGTGACACCTACGAGCAGTACTTC. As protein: CASSPGTSDTYEQYF.

The CDR3 DNA reads as TGTGCCAGCAGCGTACAGGGCCCCCATGGCTACACCTTC. Encoded protein: CASSVQGPHGYTF. This chain joins TRBV28 and TRBJ1-2; a weak D match, TRBD1 (6 bases). The V and J ends lost 6 bases and 6 bases respectively, with 14 bases between them. This CDR3 has 13 amino acids. Per the germline V gene, CDR1 is MDHEN and CDR2 is SYDVKM.

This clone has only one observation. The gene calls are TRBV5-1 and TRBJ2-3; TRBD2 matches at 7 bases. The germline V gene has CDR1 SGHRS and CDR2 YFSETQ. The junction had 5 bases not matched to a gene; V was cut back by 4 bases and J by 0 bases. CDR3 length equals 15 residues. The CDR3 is CASSPGLLSTDTQYF. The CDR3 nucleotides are TGCGCCAGCAGCCCGGGACTACTGAGCACAGATACGCAGTATTTT.

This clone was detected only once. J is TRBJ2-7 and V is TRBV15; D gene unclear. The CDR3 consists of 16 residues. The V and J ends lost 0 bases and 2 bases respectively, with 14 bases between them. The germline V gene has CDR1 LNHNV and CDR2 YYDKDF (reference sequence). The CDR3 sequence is CATSRDPTPTPYEQYF. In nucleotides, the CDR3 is TGTGCCACCAGCAGAGATCCTACTCCGACCCCCTACGAGCAGTACTTC.